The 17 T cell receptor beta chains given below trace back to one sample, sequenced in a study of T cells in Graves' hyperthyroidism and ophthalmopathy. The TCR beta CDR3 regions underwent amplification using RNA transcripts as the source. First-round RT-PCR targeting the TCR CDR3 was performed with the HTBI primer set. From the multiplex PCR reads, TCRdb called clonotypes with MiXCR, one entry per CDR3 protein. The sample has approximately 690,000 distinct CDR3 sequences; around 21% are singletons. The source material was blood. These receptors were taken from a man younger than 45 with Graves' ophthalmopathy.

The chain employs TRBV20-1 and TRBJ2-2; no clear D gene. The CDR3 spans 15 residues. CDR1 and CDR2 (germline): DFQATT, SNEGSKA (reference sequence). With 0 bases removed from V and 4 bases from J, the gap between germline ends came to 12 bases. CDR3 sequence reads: CSARDLTTFTGELFF. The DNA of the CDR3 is TGCAGTGCTAGAGATCTCACAACTTTCACCGGGGAGCTGTTTTTT.

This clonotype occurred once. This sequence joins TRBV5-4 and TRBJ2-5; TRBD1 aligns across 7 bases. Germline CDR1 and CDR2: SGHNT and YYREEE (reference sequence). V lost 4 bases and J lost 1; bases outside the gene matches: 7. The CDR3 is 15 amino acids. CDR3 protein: CASSQTGNLQETQYF. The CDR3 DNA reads TGTGCCAGCAGCCAGACAGGGAATCTCCAAGAGACCCAGTACTTC.

The CDR3 coding sequence is TGTGCCAGCAGTACGCAAGTTGGCTCACCCCTCCACTTT. Translating gives CASSTQVGSPLHF. V is TRBV12-3 or TRBV12-4 and J is TRBJ1-6; no clear D. V lost 5 bases and J 10 bases, leaving 12 bases between the germline ends. The CDR3 length is 13 residues.

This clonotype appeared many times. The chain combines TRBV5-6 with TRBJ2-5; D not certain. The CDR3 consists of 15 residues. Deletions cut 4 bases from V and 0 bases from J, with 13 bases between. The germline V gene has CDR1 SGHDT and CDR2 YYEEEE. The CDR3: CASSPRWVYQETQYF. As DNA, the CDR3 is TGTGCCAGCAGCCCCAGATGGGTATACCAAGAGACCCAGTACTTC.

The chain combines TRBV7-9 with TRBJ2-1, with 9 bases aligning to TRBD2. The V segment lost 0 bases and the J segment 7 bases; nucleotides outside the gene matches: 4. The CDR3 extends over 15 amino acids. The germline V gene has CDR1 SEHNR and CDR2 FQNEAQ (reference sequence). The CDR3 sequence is CASSLASGSKNEQFF. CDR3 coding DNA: TGTGCCAGCAGCTTAGCTAGCGGGAGTAAAAATGAGCAGTTCTTC.

In DNA form, the CDR3 reads TGTGCCAGCAGTGAAGGGGGACTAGACACAGATACGCAGTATTTT. Amino acids: CASSEGGLDTDTQYF. The rearrangement links TRBV2 to TRBJ2-3; 8 bases are shared with TRBD2. J lost 2 bases, V lost 1 base, and 2 bases had no gene match. CDR1 and CDR2 (germline): SNHLY, FYNNEI. The CDR3 length is 15 residues. The full variable domain, with the rest looked up from reference TRBV2 and TRBJ2-3, is EPEVTQTPSHQVTQMGQEVILRCVPISNHLYFYWYRQILGQKVEFLVSFYNNEISEKSEIFDDQFSVERPDGSNFTLKIRSTKLEDSAMYFCASSEGGLDTDTQYFGPGTRLTVL.

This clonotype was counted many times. The CDR3 bases are TGCAGTGCTAGAGATTTCGGGCACAGCATGAACACTGAAGCTTTCTTT. Its translation: CSARDFGHSMNTEAFF. The genes are TRBV20-1 and TRBJ1-1; no clear D gene. V lost 0 bases and J lost 0, with 14 bases in between. Germline lookup yields CDR1 DFQATT and CDR2 SNEGSKA (reference sequence). The CDR3 loop spans 16 amino acids.

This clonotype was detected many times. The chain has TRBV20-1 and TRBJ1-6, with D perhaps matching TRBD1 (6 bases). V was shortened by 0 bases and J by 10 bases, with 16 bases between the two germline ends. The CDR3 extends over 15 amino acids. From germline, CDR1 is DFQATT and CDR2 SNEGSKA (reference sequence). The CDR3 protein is CSARDLGQPLSPLHF. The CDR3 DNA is TGCAGTGCTAGAGATCTGGGACAACCTCTCTCACCCCTCCACTTT.

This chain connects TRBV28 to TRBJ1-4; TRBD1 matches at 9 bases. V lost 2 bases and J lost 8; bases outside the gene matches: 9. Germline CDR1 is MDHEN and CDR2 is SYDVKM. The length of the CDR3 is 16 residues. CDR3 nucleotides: TGTGCCAGCAGTTTAGAGGGACAGGGAGTGGTAGAAAAACTGTTTTTT. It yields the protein CASSLEGQGVVEKLFF.

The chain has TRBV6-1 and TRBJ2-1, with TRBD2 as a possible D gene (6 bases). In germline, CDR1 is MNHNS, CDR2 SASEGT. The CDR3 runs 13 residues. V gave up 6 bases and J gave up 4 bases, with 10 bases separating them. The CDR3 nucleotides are TGTGCCAGCAGCCACGGGACTTACAATGAGCAGTTCTTC. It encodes CASSHGTYNEQFF.

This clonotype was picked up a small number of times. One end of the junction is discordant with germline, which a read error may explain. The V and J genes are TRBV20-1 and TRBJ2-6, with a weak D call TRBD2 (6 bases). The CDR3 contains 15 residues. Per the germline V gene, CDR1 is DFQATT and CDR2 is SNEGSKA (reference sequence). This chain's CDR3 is CSARQGLSRANVLTF. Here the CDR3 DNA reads TGCAGTGCTAGACAGGGACTCTCTCGGGCCAACGTCCTGACTTTC.

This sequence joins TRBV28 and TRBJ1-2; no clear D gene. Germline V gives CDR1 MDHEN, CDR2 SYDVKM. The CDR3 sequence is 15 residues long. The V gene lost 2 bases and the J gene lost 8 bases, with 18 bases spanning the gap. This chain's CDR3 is CASSLDMDRMGGYTF. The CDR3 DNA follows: TGTGCCAGCAGTTTAGACATGGACCGGATGGGCGGCTACACCTTC.

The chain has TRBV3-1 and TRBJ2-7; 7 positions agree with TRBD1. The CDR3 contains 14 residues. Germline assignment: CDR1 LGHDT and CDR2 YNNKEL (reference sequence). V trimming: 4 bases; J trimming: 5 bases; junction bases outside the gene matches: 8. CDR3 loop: CASSPKRGQDEQYF. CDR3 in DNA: TGTGCCAGCAGCCCTAAAAGAGGACAGGACGAGCAGTACTTC.

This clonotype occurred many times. The CDR3 reads CASSELGTRTDTQYF. DNA for the CDR3: TGTGCCAGCAGCGAACTCGGGACTAGAACAGATACGCAGTATTTT. The chain joins TRBV7-9 to TRBJ2-3, with 8 bases identical to TRBD2. The CDR3 runs 15 residues. CDR1 SEHNR and CDR2 FQNEAQ come from the germline V gene (reference sequence). V lost 5 bases to trimming and J lost 3 bases; unmatched junction nucleotides: 7.

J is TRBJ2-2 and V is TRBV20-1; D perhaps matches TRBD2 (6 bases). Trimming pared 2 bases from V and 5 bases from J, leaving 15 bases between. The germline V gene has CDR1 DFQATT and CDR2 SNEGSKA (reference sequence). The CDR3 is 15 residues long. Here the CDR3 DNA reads TGCAGTGCTAGAATGTTGGGAGGCGGGACCGGGGAGCTGTTTTTT. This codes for CSARMLGGGTGELFF.

CDR3 residues: CASSSAPSSGYNEQFF. The CDR3 DNA reads TGCGCCAGCAGCTCCGCCCCTTCTAGCGGATACAATGAGCAGTTCTTC. The chain couples TRBV5-1 to TRBJ2-1, with 7 bases matching TRBD2. The CDR3 is made up of 16 amino acids. Trimming cost V 3 bases and J 4 bases; bases outside gene matches: 10. CDR1 and CDR2 from the germline V gene are SGHRS and YFSETQ.

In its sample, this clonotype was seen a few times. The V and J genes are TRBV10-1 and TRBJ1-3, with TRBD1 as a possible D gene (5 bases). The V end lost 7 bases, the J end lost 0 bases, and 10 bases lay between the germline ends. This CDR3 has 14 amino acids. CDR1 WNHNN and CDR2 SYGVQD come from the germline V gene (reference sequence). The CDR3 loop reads CASTPDISGNTIYF. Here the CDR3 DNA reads TGCGCCAGCACCCCGGACATCTCTGGAAACACCATATATTTT.